These 24 T cell receptor beta chains share one sample of origin, sequenced in a study of T cell clusters in autoimmune cytopenias. Multiplex touch-down PCR amplified TRB using TRB-A and TRB-B pools in one tube. Using the multiplex PCR reads, TCRdb records one entry per CDR3 protein without DNA. This sample's table has around 5,400 distinct CDR3 sequences. TRB amplification used approximately 250 ng of peripheral blood genomic DNA. This sample was shared with a second study, whose subject was T cell repertoires in aging, cancer and after chemotherapy.

Sequenced material: peripheral blood. These receptor sequences come from a human donor in good health.

The J gene is TRBJ2-7, the V gene TRBV10-3; the TCRdb call, TRBD1, lacks DNA for checking. The germline CDR1 and CDR2 sequences are ENHRY and SYGVKD. CDR3 length: 13 amino acids. The CDR3 sequence is CAISESGGNEQYF.

The chain carries TRBV5-1 and TRBJ2-3; the D gene TCRdb calls, TRBD1, cannot be checked with no DNA. CDR3 size: 16 residues. CDR1 SGHRS and CDR2 YFSETQ come from the germline V gene. CDR3 sequence reads: CASRLVGRVGSDTQYF.

This clonotype is labeled medium-sized based on frequency. The genes are TRBV6-5 and TRBJ2-7; TCRdb picks TRBD2, but there is no DNA to check that call. From germline, CDR1 is MNHEY and CDR2 SVGAGI. This CDR3 is 18 amino acids long. CDR3 region: CASSYFSPTVAVSYEQYF.

V gene TRBV5-1 combines with J gene TRBJ2-1; as DNA is missing, the TRBD1 call by TCRdb cannot be tested. The germline gives CDR1 SGHRS, CDR2 YFSETQ. This CDR3 has 13 amino acids. CDR3 residues: CASSGQGYNEQFF. Filled out from reference TRBV5-1 and TRBJ2-1, the complete variable domain reads KAGVTQTPRYLIKTRGQQVTLSCSPISGHRSVSWYQQTPGQGLQFLFEYFSETQRNKGNFPGRFSGRQFSNSRSEMNVSTLELGDSALYLCASSGQGYNEQFFGPGTRLTVL.

This clonotype is classed as medium-sized by frequency. This chain joins TRBV6-2 or TRBV6-3 and TRBJ2-2; the D call from TCRdb, TRBD2, cannot be confirmed without DNA. The CDR3 length is 18 residues. The germline CDR1 and CDR2 sequences are MNHEY and SVGEGT. CDR3 amino acids: CASSYGGLAGANTGELFF.

This rearrangement joins TRBV6-1 to TRBJ1-1. Germline V CDR1 and CDR2: MNHNS, SASEGT. The CDR3 extends over 14 amino acids. CDR3 protein: CASVPRKMNTEAFF.

The chain uses TRBV7-2 and TRBJ2-2; the TCRdb call, TRBD1, lacks DNA for checking. The CDR3 totals 15 residues. The germline CDR1 and CDR2 sequences are SGHTA and FQGNSA. CDR3 region: CASSLPPENTGELFF.

By frequency, this clonotype is medium-sized (0.01 to 0.1%). The gene calls are TRBV18 and TRBJ1-3. The CDR3 is made up of 16 amino acids. Germline V gene data show CDR1 as KGHSH and CDR2 as LQKENI. The CDR3 region is CASSPRDTVGGNTIYF.

The V gene is TRBV10-1, the J gene TRBJ2-3. The CDR3 covers 15 residues. CDR1 and CDR2 (germline): WNHNN, SYGVQD (reference sequence). The CDR3 is CASSEQIGSTDTQYF.

The chain employs TRBV29-1 and TRBJ1-2; the D gene TCRdb calls, TRBD1, cannot be checked with no DNA. CDR1 is SQVTM and CDR2 is ANQGSEA in the germline V gene. The CDR3 loop spans 13 amino acids. This CDR3 reads CSVDEQGTNGYTF.

This clonotype counts as medium-sized by frequency. The chain combines TRBV5-4 with TRBJ2-1; TCRdb outputs TRBD1, but without DNA this stays unchecked. Looked up from germline, CDR1 is SGHNT and CDR2 is YYREEE (reference sequence). The CDR3 length is 14 residues. The CDR3 is CASSFSGTYNEQFF.

This chain joins TRBV7-2 and TRBJ2-7. Germline CDR1 and CDR2: SGHTA and FQGNSA. The length of the CDR3 is 13 residues. The CDR3: CASSLGRIYEQYF.

Frequency places this clonotype as medium-sized. V is TRBV6-5 and J is TRBJ2-3; no DNA is available, so the TRBD2 call from TCRdb remains unchecked. The CDR3 spans 16 residues. Looked up from germline, CDR1 is MNHEY and CDR2 is SVGAGI. The CDR3 here is CASSPGLAISTDTQYF.

This chain connects TRBV20-1 to TRBJ2-6; TCRdb outputs TRBD1, but without DNA this stays unchecked. The germline V gene has CDR1 DFQATT and CDR2 SNEGSKA (reference sequence). The CDR3 covers 13 residues. CDR3 residues: CSALRDRERDLTF.

The rearrangement links TRBV6-5 to TRBJ1-1; TCRdb picks TRBD1, but there is no DNA to check that call. The CDR3 has 16 amino acids. The germline CDR1 and CDR2 sequences are MNHEY and SVGAGI. The CDR3 protein is CASSVTPGQTNTEAFF.

This clonotype is called medium-sized (0.01 to 0.1%) based on its frequency. The V and J genes are TRBV15 and TRBJ2-1; as DNA is missing, the TRBD2 call by TCRdb cannot be tested. Per germline, CDR1 LNHNV and CDR2 YYDKDF (reference sequence). This CDR3 is built from 20 residues. The CDR3 sequence: CATSRDQVAIAGPTYNEQFF.

Frequency places this clonotype as medium-sized (0.01 to 0.1%). V gene TRBV10-3 combines with J gene TRBJ2-1; TCRdb's D call, TRBD2, is unchecked because there is no DNA. Looked up from germline, CDR1 is ENHRY and CDR2 is SYGVKD. The CDR3 length is 20 residues. The CDR3 reads CAISDPSASGGGGSYNEQFF.

The CDR3 region is CSVEVGGGSFF. The chain couples TRBV29-1 to TRBJ1-4; the D call from TCRdb, TRBD1, cannot be confirmed without DNA. The CDR3 runs to 11 residues. Germline assignment: CDR1 SQVTM and CDR2 ANQGSEA.

Here the CDR3 reads CASTLGHGEQYF. This chain joins TRBV7-2 and TRBJ2-7; lacking DNA, the TRBD1 call made by TCRdb goes unchecked. This CDR3 spans 12 amino acids. Germline-derived CDR1 and CDR2 are SGHTA and FQGNSA.

The rearrangement joins TRBV5-1 to TRBJ1-4; TCRdb calls TRBD1, which cannot be checked without DNA. This CDR3 comprises 14 residues. CDR1 and CDR2 from the germline V gene are SGHRS and YFSETQ. The CDR3 loop reads CASSFQGTNEKLFF.

The chain has TRBV4-1 and TRBJ2-3; as DNA is missing, the TRBD1 call by TCRdb cannot be tested. Germline CDR1 reads MGHRA; CDR2 reads YSYEKL. The CDR3 runs 13 residues. The CDR3: CASSRNRGDTQYF.

Frequency places this clonotype as medium-sized. The chain is built from TRBV27 and TRBJ2-5; the TCRdb D gene call, TRBD1, has no DNA to confirm it. Germline CDR1 MNHEY, CDR2 SMNVEV (reference sequence). This CDR3 is built from 14 residues. The chain's CDR3 is CASGRGGEQETQYF.

This clonotype shows up as medium-sized by frequency. The V gene is TRBV6-6, the J gene TRBJ2-5; TCRdb calls TRBD2, which cannot be checked without DNA. The germline V gene encodes CDR1 MNHNY and CDR2 SVGAGI (reference sequence). The CDR3 length is 17 residues. The CDR3 protein is CASSYEGSGGGPETQYF.

This clonotype is labeled medium-sized based on frequency. The rearrangement uses TRBV30 and TRBJ1-1. This CDR3 region has 15 residues. CDR1 is GTSNPN, CDR2 SVGIG, per germline (reference sequence). CDR3 loop: CAWSVTTKTNTEAFF. Full variable domain (missing parts from reference TRBV30 and TRBJ1-1): SQTIHQWPATLVQPVGSPLSLECTVEGTSNPNLYWYRQAAGRGLQLLFYSVGIGQISSEVPQNLSASRPQDRQFILSSKKLLLSDSGFYLCAWSVTTKTNTEAFFGQGTRLTVV.